This T cell receptor beta chain was observed in a study of shared clonotypes between healthy human individuals. For the study at large: Donor composition was a couple of women and a few men, aged 18 to 49.

Among the unsorted PBMC samples, replicate PCRs used approximately 320 ng DNA, 25,000 to 35,000 T cell genomes. Produced via immunoSEQ multiplex PCR; TCRdb's table is partial and in-frame only. The sample records roughly 510,000 clones, roughly 79% being singletons. V lost 6 bases, J lost 7 bases, and 15 bases lay in between. CDR3 length equals 13 residues. CDR1 is MNHEY and CDR2 is SVGAGI in the germline V gene. Material: PBMCs. The sequence came from a woman in her thirties or forties in good health. Some clones in this sample may be carry-over from other donors' samples. The genes are TRBV6-5 and TRBJ1-1; no clear D. The CDR3 sequence: CASRDNMASEAFF. The DNA of the CDR3 is TGTGCCAGCAGGGATAACATGGCTAGTGAAGCTTTCTTT.